Reported below is one TCR beta chain. This clone has a handful of counts. Its target antigen remains unknown. No much larger clonotype is one base removed from it; base qualities were not supplied. TCRbeta CDR3 regions were amplified from genomic DNA using the immunoSEQ Assay, a bias-controlled multiplex PCR. The authors' pipeline ran thus. The number of nucleated cells in each sample was estimated by amplification of reference gene primers within the assay. To quantify the absolute abundance of each unique TCRbeta CDR3 rearrangement, sequence reads were collapsed and filtered. Productive Simpson clonality was computed per sample as the square root of Simpson's diversity index over productive rearrangements. Drawn from immuneACCESS, this table holds only the in-frame rearrangements with V and J called that TCRdb kept. Clones are partly lost; checked studies trace under half to an unresolved V gene and leave the rest unexplained. The V and J calls and clone size come from that table; D and trimming were worked out from the DNA. This sample holds approximately 260,000 clones; approximately 88% were observed only once. 1.2% of the sample is taken by the ten largest.

Participants in the prospective study were enrolled through a virtual design, were aged roughly 18 to 100 years, and lived in about two dozen United States geographic areas. To assign participants to cohorts, the prospective study relied on clinical history that participants themselves reported in a screening survey and a study questionnaire. In the prospective study, mobile phlebotomists collected whole blood, serum and a nasopharyngeal or oropharyngeal swab from each participant. Participants in the prospective study had the option to provide additional blood draws and questionnaires over a 2-month period. Blood samples from the prospective study were shipped frozen or at room temperature prior to DNA extraction. Deletion took 4 bases off V and 2 bases off J, with a span of 12 bases between the germline ends. The germline V gene supplies CDR1 KGHSH and CDR2 LQKENI. Reading from cysteine to phenylalanine, the CDR3 counts 14 amino acids. Just CDR3 DNA is preserved here, 42 bases in frame from base 1.

This sample stems from a study of blood T cell repertoires in COVID-19 (TCRdb year 2020). About the study as a whole: The collaborator samples originated in the United States, Italy and Spain and spanned the acute and convalescent phases of COVID-19. A freely available public database, intended as a resource for researchers studying the immune response to SARS-CoV-2, is where the repertoires were released. Samples were obtained from the ongoing ImmuneRACE study (first 160 participants) and from over 1,000 subjects provided by 6 global collaborators. Where HLA class I and class II types were available, the types were taken from metadata supplied by the sample provider, not from assay-based typing. The sample metadata nearly always contained a de-identified subject ID, COVID-19 status, age in years and sex. Deeply sampled blood TCRbeta repertoires from subjects exposed to, actively infected with, or recovered from COVID-19 were included in the dataset. The prospective study material was composed of cDNA or gDNA derived from T cells, B-cell-depleted T cells, or PBMCs.

Broad study findings and their caveats: The quantity of clinical and demographic metadata differed by source and by participant and was supplied without curation.

The V and J segments used are TRBV18 and TRBJ2-7; the D gene is perhaps TRBD1, on 6 matching bases. This TCR was recovered from a woman aged 40-49 years with acute COVID-19. Specimen: PBMCs or T cells enriched from blood (not recorded which). The CDR3 protein sequence reads: CASSLYREAYEQYF. The DNA reads TGTGCCAGCTCACTCTACAGGGAAGCCTACGAGCAGTACTTC.